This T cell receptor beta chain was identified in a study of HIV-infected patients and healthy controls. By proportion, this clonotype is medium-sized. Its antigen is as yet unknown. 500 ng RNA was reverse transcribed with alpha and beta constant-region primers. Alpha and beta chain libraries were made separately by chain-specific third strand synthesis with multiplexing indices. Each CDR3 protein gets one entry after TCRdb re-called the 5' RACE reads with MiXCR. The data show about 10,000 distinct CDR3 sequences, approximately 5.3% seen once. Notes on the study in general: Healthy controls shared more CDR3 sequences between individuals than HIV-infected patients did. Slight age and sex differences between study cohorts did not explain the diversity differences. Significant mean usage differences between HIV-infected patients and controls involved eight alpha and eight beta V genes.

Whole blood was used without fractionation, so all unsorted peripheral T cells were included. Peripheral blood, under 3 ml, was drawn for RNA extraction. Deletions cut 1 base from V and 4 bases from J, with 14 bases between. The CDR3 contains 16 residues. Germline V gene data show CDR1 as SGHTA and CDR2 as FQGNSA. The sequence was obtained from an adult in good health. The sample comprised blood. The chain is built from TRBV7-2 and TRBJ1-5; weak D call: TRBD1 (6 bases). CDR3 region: CASSLDGGGSNQPQHF. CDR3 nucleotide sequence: TGTGCCAGCAGCTTAGATGGAGGGGGATCAAATCAGCCCCAGCATTTT. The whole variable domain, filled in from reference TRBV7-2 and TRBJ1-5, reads GAGVSQSPSNKVTEKGKDVELRCDPISGHTALYWYRQSLGQGLEFLIYFQGNSAPDKSGLPSDRFSAERTGGSVSTLTIQRTQQEDSAVYLCASSLDGGGSNQPQHFGDGTRLSIL.